This entry features one T cell receptor beta chain sequence. As yet, its antigen is unknown. Its ends do not fully match the called genes, so a read error is possible. The data were taken from a study of blood T cells in healthy people across ages. Study conclusions and caveats: TCR beta diversity per million T cells fell roughly linearly with age. Shifts in expanded clonotypes may have been confounded by donor CMV status, which was unknown. Samples with more naive T cells showed higher observed beta diversity.

A sample-barcoded 5' primer and a J-beta primer mix were used in a second PCR of about 7 to 11 cycles. TCRdb fed the 5' RACE reads into MiXCR, producing one record per CDR3 protein. The data show about 560,000 distinct CDR3 sequences, with approximately 26% seen just once and approximately 4% held by the top ten. These sequences were also reported in another study, on T cells of mothers and their children.

The sequenced material came from blood. The source is a boy between 2 and 10 years old in good health.

This chain's CDR3 is CASSLEHTPMNTEVFF. The CDR3 DNA reads TGCGCCAGCAGCTTGGAGCACACTCCCATGAACACTGAAGTTTTCTTT. V and J are TRBV5-1 and TRBJ1-1; D call uncertain. The CDR3 spans 16 residues. CDR1 is SGHRS and CDR2 is YFSETQ in the germline V gene. Full variable domain (rest looked up from reference TRBV5-1 and TRBJ1-1): KAGVTQTPRYLIKTRGQQVTLSCSPISGHRSVSWYQQTPGQGLQFLFEYFSETQRNKGNFPGRFSGRQFSNSRSEMNVSTLELGDSALYLCASSLEHTPMNTEVFFGQGTRLTVV.